This T cell receptor beta chain was retrieved from a study of high-grade serous ovarian cancer treatment subgroups. Study background: Mean per sample: around 14,000 reads, about 7,000 unique TCR beta rearrangements.

This clone was seen only once. What it recognizes is unknown. The tumor samples were collected prior to definitive surgery or chemotherapy. Germline assignment: CDR1 SGHRS and CDR2 YFSETQ. With 0 bases clipped from V and 1 base from J, the junction kept 4 bases outside the gene matches. The CDR3 extends over 16 amino acids. TCRdb keeps only in-frame clones here, not all; method: immunoSEQ multiplex PCR. This table holds thousands of clones, roughly 80% found once. General study findings and limits: Clonal relatedness tracked neoantigen level, and by trend copy number and mutation load. Tumors within one patient showed repertoire similarity of about 0.1 to 0.8.

The chain uses TRBV5-1 and TRBJ2-3; 8 positions match TRBD2. The origin of this receptor is a human donor with high-grade serous ovarian cancer. The sequenced material came from tumor tissue. CDR3 nucleotides: TGCGCCAGCAGCTTGGCCGGGCGGGGGGGCACAGATACGCAGTATTTT. As protein: CASSLAGRGGTDTQYF.